The rows below give T cell receptor beta chains drawn from one sample of a study of cytomegalovirus exposure and HLA in healthy donors. Assay: immunoSEQ multiplex PCR; the TCRdb copy retains only in-frame clones and omits some. The sample yields 200,000 or so clones, 76% seen once. Sequenced material: PBMCs. The receptors shown here come from a man aged 18 to 30 in good health and CMV-seronegative. The CDR3 runs from the conserved cysteine through the conserved F or W. A D gene is named only where the DNA matches it firmly. Size values are once, few and many counts, or a class for expanded clones, and some rows have none.

>.|TRBJ2-1|TRBV20-1|.
TGCAGTGTACCGGGAGATCGTGAGCAGTTCTTC
CSVPGDREQFF
>.|TRBJ2-7|TRBV28|.
TGTGCCAGCAGCCGATTAGCTAGAAGCTCCTACGAGCAGTACTTC
CASSRLARSSYEQYF
>.|TRBJ2-7|TRBV5-4|TRBD1
TGTGCCAGCAGCGGACAGGGGCCTACGAAAGAGCAGTACTTC
CASSGQGPTKEQYF
>.|TRBJ2-1|TRBV20-1|.
TGCAGTGCTGAAAGGACTGGTGAGCAGTTCTTC
CSAERTGEQFF
>.|TRBJ1-2|TRBV6-5|.
TGTGCCAGCAGTCAGCTAGGGGGGGGGACGTACGGCTACACCTTC
CASSQLGGGTYGYTF
>.|TRBJ2-7|TRBV7-9|.
TGTTCCAGCAGCTTTGCCCCAGGGGCCCCCTACGAGCAGTACTTC
CSSSFAPGAPYEQYF
>few|TRBJ2-3|TRBV29-1|TRBD2
TGCAGCGTGCCGAGCGGGATTGATACGCAGTATTTT
CSVPSGIDTQYF
>few|TRBJ2-1|TRBV20-1|.
TGCAGTGCTAGTGTCAACAATGAGCAGTTCTTC
CSASVNNEQFF
>.|TRBJ1-5|TRBV6-6|TRBD1
TGTGCCAGCAGTCCACAGGGGGCGGGCAATCAGCCCCAGCATTTT
CASSPQGAGNQPQHF
>.|TRBJ1-5|TRBV28|.
TGTGCCGCGACGTTCGGGGGGGGGTATCAGCCCCAGCATTTT
CAATFGGGYQPQHF
>.|TRBJ1-5|TRBV2|TRBD1
TGTGCCAGCAGTGCTAGGACAGGGGTGGGCAATCAGCCCCAGCATTTT
CASSARTGVGNQPQHF
>.|TRBJ2-7|TRBV19|.
TGTGCCAGTTCCACAGGGCTTATCAACGAGCAGTACTTC
CASSTGLINEQYF
>once|TRBJ1-3|TRBV6-5|TRBD1
TGTGCCAGCAGTGCACAAGGACAGGGAGACACCATATATTTT
CASSAQGQGDTIYF
>.|TRBJ1-6|TRBV2|.
TGTGCCAGCAGTGGACAGTATAATTCACCCCTCCACTTT
CASSGQYNSPLHF
>.|TRBJ2-5|TRBV5-1|TRBD2
TGCGCCAGCAGCTTGGTAGCTAGCGGCAGTGTAAAGACCCAGTACTTC
CASSLVASGSVKTQYF
>.|TRBJ1-2|TRBV5-4|TRBD1
TGTGCCAGCAGCCCCGGAGGGACAGGGGAGGTAGGAGGCTACACCTTC
CASSPGGTGEVGGYTF
>once|TRBJ1-5|TRBV2|.
TGTGCCAGCAGTGGCCGGGTGGTGGGCAATCAGCCCCAGCATTTT
CASSGRVVGNQPQHF
>.|TRBJ1-5|TRBV19|.
TGTGCCAGTAGTGTGAGGACAGAAAAATTAAATCAGCCCCAGCATTTT
CASSVRTEKLNQPQHF
>.|TRBJ2-7|TRBV13|TRBD1
TGTGCCAGCAGCCAATCCGGGACAGGGGCCTACGAGCAGTACTTC
CASSQSGTGAYEQYF
>.|TRBJ2-7|TRBV7-9|.
TGTGCCACCGGTACCTTTGCGTCTCCATACGAGCAGTACTTC
CATGTFASPYEQYF
>once|TRBJ2-2|TRBV7-9|TRBD2
TGTGCCAGCACCCTTCCGGGACTAGCAACCGGGGAGCTGTTTTTT
CASTLPGLATGELFF
>.|TRBJ2-5|TRBV15|.
TGTGCCTCTCAAGACAGGAATGAAGAGACCCAGTACTTC
CASQDRNEETQYF
>.|TRBJ1-5|TRBV15|.
TGTGCCACCAGGGGCCCGGCTTACAATCAGCCCCAGCATTTT
CATRGPAYNQPQHF
>.|TRBJ2-7|TRBV19|TRBD2
TGTGCCAGTAGTTCCGGGGGGGGATCAATATTCTACGAGCAGTACTTC
CASSSGGGSIFYEQYF
>.|TRBJ1-1|TRBV7-8|.
TGTGCCAGCAGCCTAGGACAGACCCAGGGAGCTTTCTTT
CASSLGQTQGAFF
>.|TRBJ1-2|TRBV19|TRBD1
TGTGCCAGTAGTATTCGGCAGGGGGCCTCCCATGGCTACACCTTC
CASSIRQGASHGYTF
>.|TRBJ2-4|TRBV7-9|.
TGTGCCAGCAGCCAACCCCAGGACAAAAACATTCAGTACTTC
CASSQPQDKNIQYF
>.|TRBJ2-7|TRBV4-1|.
TGCGCCAGCAGCCAAGATCGAGGCTACGAGCAGTACTTC
CASSQDRGYEQYF
>.|TRBJ2-5|TRBV13|TRBD2
TGTGCCAGCAGCCGGCTTAGCGGGAGGGCCTCGGGTCAAGAGACCCAGTACTTC
CASSRLSGRASGQETQYF
>few|TRBJ2-6|TRBV27|.
TGTGCCAGCGGTCGGGACTCTGGGGCCAACGTCCTGACTTTC
CASGRDSGANVLTF
>.|TRBJ1-1|TRBV7-2|.
TGTGCCAGCAGCTTACTTTGGGGAGGTACTACTGAAGCTTTCTTT
CASSLLWGGTTEAFF
>.|TRBJ1-2|TRBV29-1|.
TGCAGCGTTGAAGAAACAGGGAATCGGGATGGCTACACCTTC
CSVEETGNRDGYTF
>once|TRBJ2-7|TRBV30|TRBD2
TGTGCCTGGAGTGTAGGTTCGGCTAGCGGGACCTACGAGCAGTACTTC
CAWSVGSASGTYEQYF
>.|TRBJ2-3|TRBV7-3|.
TGTGCCAGCAGCTCTAGGACTAGCACAGATACGCAGTATTTT
CASSSRTSTDTQYF